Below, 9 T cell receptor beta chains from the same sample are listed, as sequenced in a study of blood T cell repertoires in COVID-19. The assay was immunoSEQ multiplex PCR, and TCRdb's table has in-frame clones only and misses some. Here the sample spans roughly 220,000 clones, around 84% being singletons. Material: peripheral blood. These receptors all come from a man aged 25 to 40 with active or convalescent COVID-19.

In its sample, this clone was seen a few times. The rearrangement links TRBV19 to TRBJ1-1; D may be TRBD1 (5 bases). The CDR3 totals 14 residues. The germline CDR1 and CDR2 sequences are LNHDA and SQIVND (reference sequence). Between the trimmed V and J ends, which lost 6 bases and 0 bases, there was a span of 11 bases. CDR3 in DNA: TGTGCCAGTAGGGGACTGAGCATGAACACTGAAGCTTTCTTT. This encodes CASRGLSMNTEAFF. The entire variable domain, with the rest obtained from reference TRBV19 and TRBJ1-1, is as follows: DGGITQSPKYLFRKEGQNVTLSCEQNLNHDAMYWYRQDPGQGLRLIYYSQIVNDFQKGDIAEGYSVSREKKESFPLTVTSAQKNPTAFYLCASRGLSMNTEAFFGQGTRLTVV.

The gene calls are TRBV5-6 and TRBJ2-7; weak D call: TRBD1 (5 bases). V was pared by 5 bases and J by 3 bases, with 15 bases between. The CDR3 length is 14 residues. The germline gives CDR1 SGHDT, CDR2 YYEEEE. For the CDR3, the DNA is TGTGCCAGCAGACCGGGCCTGGGGCTCTACGAGCAGTACTTC. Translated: CASRPGLGLYEQYF.

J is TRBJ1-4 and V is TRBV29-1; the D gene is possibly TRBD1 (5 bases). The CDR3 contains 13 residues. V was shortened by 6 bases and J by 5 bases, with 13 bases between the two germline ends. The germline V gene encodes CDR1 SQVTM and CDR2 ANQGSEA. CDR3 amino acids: CSVEWGSNEKLFF. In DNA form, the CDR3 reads TGCAGCGTCGAATGGGGCAGCAATGAAAAACTGTTTTTT.

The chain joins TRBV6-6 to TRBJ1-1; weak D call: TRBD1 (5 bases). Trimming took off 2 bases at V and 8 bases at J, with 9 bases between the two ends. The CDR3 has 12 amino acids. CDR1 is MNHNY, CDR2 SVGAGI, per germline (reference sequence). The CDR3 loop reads CASSYDRLEAFF. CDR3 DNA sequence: TGTGCCAGCAGTTACGACAGACTGGAAGCTTTCTTT.

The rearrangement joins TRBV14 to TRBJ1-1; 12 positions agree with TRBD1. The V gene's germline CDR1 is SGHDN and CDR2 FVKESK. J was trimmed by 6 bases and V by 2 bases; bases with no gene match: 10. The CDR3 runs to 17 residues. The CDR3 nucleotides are TGTGCCAGCAGCCAATACCTCGGGACAGGGGGCTGGGCTGAAGCTTTCTTT. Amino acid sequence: CASSQYLGTGGWAEAFF.

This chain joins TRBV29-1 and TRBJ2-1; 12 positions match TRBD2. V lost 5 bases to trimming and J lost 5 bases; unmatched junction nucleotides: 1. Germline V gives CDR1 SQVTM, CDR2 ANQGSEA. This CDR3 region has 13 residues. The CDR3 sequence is CSVPSGRDNEQFF. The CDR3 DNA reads TGCAGCGTTCCTAGCGGGAGGGACAATGAGCAGTTCTTC.

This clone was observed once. CDR3 coding DNA: TGTGCCAGCAGCCAACCCCTAGCGGGAGGGCCGAGCGAGCAGTACTTC. Translating gives CASSQPLAGGPSEQYF. The chain joins TRBV4-2 to TRBJ2-7; 12 nucleotides match TRBD2. Germline CDR1 is LGHNA and CDR2 is YNFKEQ. The CDR3 length is 16 residues. The J segment lost 6 bases and the V segment lost 2 bases, leaving 8 bases of the junction unmatched.

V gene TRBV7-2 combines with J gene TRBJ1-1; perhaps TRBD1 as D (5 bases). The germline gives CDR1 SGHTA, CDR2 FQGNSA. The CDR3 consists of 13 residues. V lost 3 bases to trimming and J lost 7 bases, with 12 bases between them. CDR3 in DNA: TGTGCCAGCAGCTTCCAGGAGGGGCGTGAAGCTTTCTTT. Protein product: CASSFQEGREAFF.

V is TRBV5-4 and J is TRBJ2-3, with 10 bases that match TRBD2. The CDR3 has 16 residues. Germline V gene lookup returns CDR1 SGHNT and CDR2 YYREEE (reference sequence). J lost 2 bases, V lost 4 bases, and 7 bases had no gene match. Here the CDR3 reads CASSLASGGDTDTQYF. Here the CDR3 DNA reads TGTGCCAGCAGCCTAGCCAGCGGGGGGGACACAGATACGCAGTATTTT.